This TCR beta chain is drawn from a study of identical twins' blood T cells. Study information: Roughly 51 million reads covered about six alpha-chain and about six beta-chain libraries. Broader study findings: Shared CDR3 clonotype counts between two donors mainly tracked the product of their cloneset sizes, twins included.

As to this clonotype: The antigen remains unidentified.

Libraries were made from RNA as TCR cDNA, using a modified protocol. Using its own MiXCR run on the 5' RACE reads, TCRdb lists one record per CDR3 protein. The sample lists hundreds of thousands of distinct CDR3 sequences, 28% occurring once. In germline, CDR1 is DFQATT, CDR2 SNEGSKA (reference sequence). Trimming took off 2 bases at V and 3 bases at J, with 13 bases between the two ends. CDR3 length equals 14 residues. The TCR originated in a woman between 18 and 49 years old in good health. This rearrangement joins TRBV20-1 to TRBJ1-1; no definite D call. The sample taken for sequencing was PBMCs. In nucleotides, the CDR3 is TGCAGTGCTAGAAAGGAGGGCCAATACACTGAAGCTTTCTTT. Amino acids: CSARKEGQYTEAFF.